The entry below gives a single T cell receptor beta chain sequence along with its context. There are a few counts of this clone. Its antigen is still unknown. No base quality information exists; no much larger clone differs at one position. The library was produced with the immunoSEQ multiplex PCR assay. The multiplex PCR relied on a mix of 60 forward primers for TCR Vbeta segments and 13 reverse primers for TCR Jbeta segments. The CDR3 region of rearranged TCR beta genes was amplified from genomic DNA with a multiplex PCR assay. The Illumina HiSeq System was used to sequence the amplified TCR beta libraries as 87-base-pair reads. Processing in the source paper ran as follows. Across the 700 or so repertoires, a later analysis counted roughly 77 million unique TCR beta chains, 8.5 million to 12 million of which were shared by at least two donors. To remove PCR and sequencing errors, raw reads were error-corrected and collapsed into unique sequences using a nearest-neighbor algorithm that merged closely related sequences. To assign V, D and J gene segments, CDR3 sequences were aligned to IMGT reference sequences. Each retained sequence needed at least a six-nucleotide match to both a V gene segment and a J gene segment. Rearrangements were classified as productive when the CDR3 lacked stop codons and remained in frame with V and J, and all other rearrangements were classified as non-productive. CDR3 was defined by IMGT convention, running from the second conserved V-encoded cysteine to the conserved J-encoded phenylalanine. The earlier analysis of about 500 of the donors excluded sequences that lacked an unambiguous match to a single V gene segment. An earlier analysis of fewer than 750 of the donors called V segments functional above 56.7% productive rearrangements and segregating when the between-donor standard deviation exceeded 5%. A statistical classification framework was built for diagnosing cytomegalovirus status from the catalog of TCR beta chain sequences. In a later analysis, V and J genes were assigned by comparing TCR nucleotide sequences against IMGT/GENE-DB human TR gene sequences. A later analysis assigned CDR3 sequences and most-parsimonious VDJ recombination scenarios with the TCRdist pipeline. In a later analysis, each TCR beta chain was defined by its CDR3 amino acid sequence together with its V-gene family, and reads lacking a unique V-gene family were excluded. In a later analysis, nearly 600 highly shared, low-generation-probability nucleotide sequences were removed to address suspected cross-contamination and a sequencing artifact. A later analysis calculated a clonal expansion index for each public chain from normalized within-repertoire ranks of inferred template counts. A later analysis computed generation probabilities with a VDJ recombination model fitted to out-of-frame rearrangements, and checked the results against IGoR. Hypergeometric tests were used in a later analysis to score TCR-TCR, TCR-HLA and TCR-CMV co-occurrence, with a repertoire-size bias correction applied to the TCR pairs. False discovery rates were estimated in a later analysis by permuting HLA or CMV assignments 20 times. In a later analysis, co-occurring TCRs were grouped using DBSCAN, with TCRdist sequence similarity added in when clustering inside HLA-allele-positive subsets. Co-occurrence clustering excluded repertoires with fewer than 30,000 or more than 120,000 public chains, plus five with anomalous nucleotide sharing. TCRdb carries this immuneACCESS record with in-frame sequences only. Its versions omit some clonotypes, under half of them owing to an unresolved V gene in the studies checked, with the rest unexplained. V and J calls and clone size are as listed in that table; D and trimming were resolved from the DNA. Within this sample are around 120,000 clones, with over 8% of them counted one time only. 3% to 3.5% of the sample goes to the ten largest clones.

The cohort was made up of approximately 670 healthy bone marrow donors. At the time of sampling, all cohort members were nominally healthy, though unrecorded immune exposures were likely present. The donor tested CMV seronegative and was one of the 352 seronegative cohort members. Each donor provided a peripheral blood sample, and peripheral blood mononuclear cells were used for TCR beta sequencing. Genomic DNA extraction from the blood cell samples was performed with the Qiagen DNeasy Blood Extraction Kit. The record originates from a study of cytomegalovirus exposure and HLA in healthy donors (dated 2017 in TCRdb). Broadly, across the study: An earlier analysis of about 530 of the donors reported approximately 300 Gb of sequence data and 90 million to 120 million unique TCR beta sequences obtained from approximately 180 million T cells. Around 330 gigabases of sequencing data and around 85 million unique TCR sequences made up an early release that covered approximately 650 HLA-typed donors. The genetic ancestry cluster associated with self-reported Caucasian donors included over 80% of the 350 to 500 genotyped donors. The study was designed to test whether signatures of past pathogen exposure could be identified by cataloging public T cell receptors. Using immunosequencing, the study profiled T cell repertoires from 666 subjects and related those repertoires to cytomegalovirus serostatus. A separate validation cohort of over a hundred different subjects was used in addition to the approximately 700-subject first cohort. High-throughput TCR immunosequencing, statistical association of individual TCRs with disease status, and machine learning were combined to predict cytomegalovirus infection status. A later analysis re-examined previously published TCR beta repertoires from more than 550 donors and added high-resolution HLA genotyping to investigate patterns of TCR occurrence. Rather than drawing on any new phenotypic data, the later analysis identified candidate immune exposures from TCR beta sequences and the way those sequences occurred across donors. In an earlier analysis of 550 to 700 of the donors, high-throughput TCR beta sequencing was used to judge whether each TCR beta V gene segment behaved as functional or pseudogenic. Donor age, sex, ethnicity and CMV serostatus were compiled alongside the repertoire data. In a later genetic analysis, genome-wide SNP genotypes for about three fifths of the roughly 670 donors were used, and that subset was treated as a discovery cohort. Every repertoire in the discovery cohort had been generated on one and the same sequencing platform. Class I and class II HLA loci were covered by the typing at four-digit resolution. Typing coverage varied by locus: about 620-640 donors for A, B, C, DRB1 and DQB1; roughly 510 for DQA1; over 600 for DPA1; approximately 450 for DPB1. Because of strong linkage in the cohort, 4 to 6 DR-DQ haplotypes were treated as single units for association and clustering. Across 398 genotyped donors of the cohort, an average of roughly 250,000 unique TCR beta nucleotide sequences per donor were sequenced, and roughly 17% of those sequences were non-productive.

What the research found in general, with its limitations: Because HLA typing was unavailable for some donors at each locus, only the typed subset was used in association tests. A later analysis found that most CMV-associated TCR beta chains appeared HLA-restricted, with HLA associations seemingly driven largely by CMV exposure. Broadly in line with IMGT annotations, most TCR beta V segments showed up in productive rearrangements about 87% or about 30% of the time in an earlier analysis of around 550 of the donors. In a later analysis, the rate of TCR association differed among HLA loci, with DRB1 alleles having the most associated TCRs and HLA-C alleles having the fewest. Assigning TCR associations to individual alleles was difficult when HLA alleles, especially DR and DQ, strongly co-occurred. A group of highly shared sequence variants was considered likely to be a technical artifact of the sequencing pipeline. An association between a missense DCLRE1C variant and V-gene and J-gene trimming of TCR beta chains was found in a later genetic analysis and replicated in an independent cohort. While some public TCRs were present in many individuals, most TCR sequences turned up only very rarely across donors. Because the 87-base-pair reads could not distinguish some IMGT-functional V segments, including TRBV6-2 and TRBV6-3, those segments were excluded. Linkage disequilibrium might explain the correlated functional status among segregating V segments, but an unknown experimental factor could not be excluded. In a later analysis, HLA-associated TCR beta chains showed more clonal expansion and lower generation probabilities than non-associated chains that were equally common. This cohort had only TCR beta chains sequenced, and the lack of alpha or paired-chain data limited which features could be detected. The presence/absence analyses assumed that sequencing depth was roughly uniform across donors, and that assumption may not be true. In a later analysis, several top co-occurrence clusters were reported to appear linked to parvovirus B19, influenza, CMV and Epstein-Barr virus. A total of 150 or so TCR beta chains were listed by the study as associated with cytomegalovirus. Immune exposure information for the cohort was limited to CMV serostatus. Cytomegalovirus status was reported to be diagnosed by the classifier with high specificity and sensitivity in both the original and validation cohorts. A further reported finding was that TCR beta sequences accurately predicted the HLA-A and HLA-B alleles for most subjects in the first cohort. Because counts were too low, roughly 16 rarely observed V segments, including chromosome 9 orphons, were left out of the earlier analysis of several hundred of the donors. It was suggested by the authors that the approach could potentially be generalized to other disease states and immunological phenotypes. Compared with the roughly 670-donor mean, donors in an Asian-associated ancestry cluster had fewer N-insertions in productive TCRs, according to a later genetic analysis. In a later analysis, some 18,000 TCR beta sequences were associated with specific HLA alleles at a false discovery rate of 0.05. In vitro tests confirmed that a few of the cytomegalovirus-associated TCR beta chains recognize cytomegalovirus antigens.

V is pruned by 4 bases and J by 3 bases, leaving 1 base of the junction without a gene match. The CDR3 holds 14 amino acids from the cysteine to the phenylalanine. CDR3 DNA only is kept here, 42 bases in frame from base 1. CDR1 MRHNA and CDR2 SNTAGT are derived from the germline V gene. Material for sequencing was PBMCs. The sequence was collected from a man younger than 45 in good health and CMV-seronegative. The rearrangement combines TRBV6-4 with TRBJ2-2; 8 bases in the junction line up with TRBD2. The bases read TGTGCCAGCAGTGTTAGCGGGGACACCGGGGAGCTGTTTTTT. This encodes CASSVSGDTGELFF.